Listed below are T cell receptor beta chains from one sample, sequenced in a study of OX40 agonist ivuxolimab in advanced cancers. Data came from immunoSEQ multiplex PCR; TCRdb stores just in-frame clones and leaves some out. This table has some 42,000 clones, 82% appearing once. The sample here was CD4+ or CD8+ T cells sorted from blood, taken in a trial of the OX40 agonist ivuxolimab. These receptors all come from an adult with an advanced solid tumor such as melanoma, head and neck, liver or kidney cancer. The CDR3 runs from the conserved cysteine through the conserved F or W. The order of the fields is J gene, V gene, D gene, clone size, CDR3 protein, CDR3 DNA. A D gene is named only where the DNA matches it firmly. Where a row states a size, it is once, few, many or the class of an expanded clone; other rows omit it.

TRBJ2-5,TRBV15,.,.,CATSREAGLETQYF,TGTGCCACCAGCAGAGAGGCAGGGCTAGAGACCCAGTACTTC
TRBJ2-3,TRBV4-3,.,.,CASSHPGTGSTDTQYF,TGCGCCAGCAGCCATCCCGGGACGGGGAGCACAGATACGCAGTATTTT
TRBJ2-1,TRBV7-2,TRBD2,.,CASSPRLADTYNEQFF,TGTGCCAGCAGCCCGCGACTAGCGGATACCTACAATGAGCAGTTCTTC
TRBJ2-4,TRBV27,.,.,CASSLPRLLAKNIQYF,TGTGCCAGCAGTTTACCCAGGCTGCTAGCCAAAAACATTCAGTACTTC
TRBJ1-4,TRBV18,.,.,CASSPGATNEKLFF,TGTGCCAGCTCCCCAGGGGCAACTAATGAAAAACTGTTTTTT
TRBJ2-7,TRBV10-3,TRBD2,.,CAISESLASGDLYEQYF,TGTGCCATCAGTGAGTCGTTGGCTAGCGGGGACCTTTACGAGCAGTACTTC
TRBJ1-6,TRBV9,.,.,CASSGLRATNSPLHF,TGTGCCAGCAGCGGCCTCCGGGCCACGAATTCACCCCTCCACTTT
TRBJ1-5,TRBV4-1,.,.,CASSPTQEGFQPQHF,TGCGCCAGCAGCCCCACCCAGGAGGGATTCCAGCCCCAGCATTTT
TRBJ2-1,TRBV27,.,.,CASSDSSSYNEQFF,TGTGCCAGCAGCGACAGTAGCTCCTACAATGAGCAGTTCTTC
TRBJ2-3,TRBV18,.,.,CASSPDRGGSDTQYF,TGTGCCAGCTCACCCGACAGGGGAGGGTCAGATACGCAGTATTTT
TRBJ1-4,TRBV20-1,.,few,CSPDRNEKLFF,TGCAGTCCAGATCGGAATGAAAAACTGTTTTTT
TRBJ2-1,TRBV10-1,TRBD2,.,CASSESTHERGNNEQFF,TGCGCCAGCAGTGAGTCGACTCATGAGCGGGGCAACAATGAGCAGTTCTTC
TRBJ2-2,TRBV5-1,TRBD1,.,CASSWGQGETGELFF,TGCGCCAGCAGCTGGGGGCAGGGGGAAACCGGGGAGCTGTTTTTT
TRBJ2-5,TRBV7-8,.,few,CASSPPISETQYF,TGTGCCAGCAGCCCCCCTATCAGCGAGACCCAGTACTTC